These T cell receptor beta chains were read from a single sample in a study of cytomegalovirus exposure and HLA in healthy donors. The repertoire was sequenced with immunoSEQ multiplex PCR; TCRdb's copy has only in-frame clones and lacks some. The sample lists about 130,000 clones, about 88% occurring once. Sequenced material: PBMCs. These receptors all stem from a woman in her late teens or twenties in good health and CMV-seronegative. Each CDR3 is given with its conserved first and last residue. Fields, in order: D gene, J gene, V gene, clone size, CDR3 DNA, CDR3 protein. A D gene is named only where the DNA matches it firmly. Some rows mark clone size as missing; the rest say once, few, many or name a class of expanded clone.

d_gene: TRBD1
j_gene: TRBJ1-6
v_gene: TRBV5-5
abundance: -
CDR3nt: TGTGCCAGCAGCTCGGACAGGGAGTCACCCCTCCACTTT
CDR3aa: CASSSDRESPLHF

d_gene: TRBD1
j_gene: TRBJ1-5
v_gene: TRBV27
abundance: few
CDR3nt: TGTGCCAGCGGTAGACAGGGGAGCTATCAGCCCCAGCATTTT
CDR3aa: CASGRQGSYQPQHF

d_gene: TRBD1
j_gene: TRBJ1-2
v_gene: TRBV5-1
abundance: once
CDR3nt: TGCGCCAGCAGCTTGGCCCCTCCGGACAGGGCGGATATTAACTATGGCTACACCTTC
CDR3aa: CASSLAPPDRADINYGYTF

d_gene: -
j_gene: TRBJ2-6
v_gene: TRBV7-2
abundance: -
CDR3nt: TGTGCCAGCAGCTACCGGTCAGGGGCCAACGTCCTGACTTTC
CDR3aa: CASSYRSGANVLTF

d_gene: -
j_gene: TRBJ2-7
v_gene: TRBV7-3
abundance: -
CDR3nt: TGTGCCAGCAGCACATCAACAGGTTTCGAGCAGTACTTC
CDR3aa: CASSTSTGFEQYF

d_gene: -
j_gene: TRBJ1-6
v_gene: TRBV7-9
abundance: -
CDR3nt: TGTGCCAGCAGCTTAATAGGGGAACCCCTCCACTTT
CDR3aa: CASSLIGEPLHF

d_gene: TRBD2
j_gene: TRBJ2-3
v_gene: TRBV9
abundance: -
CDR3nt: TGTGCCAGCAGCTTCCCGGATGTGGGAACTAGCGGGGGCACAGATACGCAGTATTTT
CDR3aa: CASSFPDVGTSGGTDTQYF

d_gene: -
j_gene: TRBJ2-1
v_gene: TRBV2
abundance: -
CDR3nt: TGTGCCAGCCTTATTGGGGGGGCCCGGGATGAGCAGTTCTTC
CDR3aa: CASLIGGARDEQFF

d_gene: -
j_gene: TRBJ2-7
v_gene: TRBV5-1
abundance: -
CDR3nt: TGCGCCAGCAGCCCCGGACGGGGGATCTACGCCTACGAGCAGTACTTC
CDR3aa: CASSPGRGIYAYEQYF

d_gene: -
j_gene: TRBJ1-6
v_gene: TRBV6-1
abundance: few
CDR3nt: TGTGCCAGCAAATTGACAGTTAATTCACCCCTCCACTTT
CDR3aa: CASKLTVNSPLHF

d_gene: TRBD1
j_gene: TRBJ1-4
v_gene: TRBV25-1
abundance: -
CDR3nt: TGTGCCAGCAGTTCTCTACGGGACAGGGCTGAAAAACTGTTTTTT
CDR3aa: CASSSLRDRAEKLFF

d_gene: -
j_gene: TRBJ2-1
v_gene: TRBV5-4
abundance: -
CDR3nt: TGTGCCAGCAGCTTGGGAGGGGGAAACTACAATGAGCAGTTCTTC
CDR3aa: CASSLGGGNYNEQFF

d_gene: -
j_gene: TRBJ2-2
v_gene: TRBV6-5
abundance: -
CDR3nt: TGTGCCAGCAGTACTAGGAACACCGGGGAGCTGTTTTTT
CDR3aa: CASSTRNTGELFF

d_gene: -
j_gene: TRBJ1-1
v_gene: TRBV18
abundance: -
CDR3nt: TGTGCCAGCTCACTTGGGGGCGCCGGAGTGAACACTGAAGCTTTCTTT
CDR3aa: CASSLGGAGVNTEAFF

d_gene: TRBD2
j_gene: TRBJ2-1
v_gene: TRBV2
abundance: -
CDR3nt: TGTGCCAGCACGGGAGTAGCGGGGCTAAGCTCCTACAATGAGCAGTTCTTC
CDR3aa: CASTGVAGLSSYNEQFF

d_gene: TRBD1
j_gene: TRBJ1-1
v_gene: TRBV19
abundance: -
CDR3nt: TGTGCCAGTAATTACCGGGACAGGGGAACTGAAGCTTTCTTT
CDR3aa: CASNYRDRGTEAFF

d_gene: -
j_gene: TRBJ2-2
v_gene: TRBV9
abundance: -
CDR3nt: TGTGCCAGCAGCCGGGACACAGGACGGCCCGGGGAGCTGTTTTTT
CDR3aa: CASSRDTGRPGELFF

d_gene: TRBD2
j_gene: TRBJ2-1
v_gene: TRBV6-6
abundance: -
CDR3nt: TGTGCCAGCAGTTGGCGGGGGGGCGATGAGCAGTTCTTC
CDR3aa: CASSWRGGDEQFF

d_gene: TRBD1
j_gene: TRBJ1-5
v_gene: TRBV19
abundance: -
CDR3nt: TGTGCCAGTAGTCACCCCACGGACAGGGGGCAATCGACGGGACAGCCCCAGCATTTT
CDR3aa: CASSHPTDRGQSTGQPQHF

d_gene: -
j_gene: TRBJ1-1
v_gene: TRBV29-1
abundance: -
CDR3nt: TGCAGCGGCGGGGCGGGATGGGGGATGAACACTGAAGCTTTCTTT
CDR3aa: CSGGAGWGMNTEAFF

d_gene: -
j_gene: TRBJ2-2
v_gene: TRBV13
abundance: -
CDR3nt: TGTGCCAGCAGCTTAGGGAAGGGGGTCACCGGGGAGCTGTTTTTT
CDR3aa: CASSLGKGVTGELFF

d_gene: TRBD1
j_gene: TRBJ2-1
v_gene: TRBV5-1
abundance: -
CDR3nt: TGCGCCAGCACCACACAGGGGGTTGAGCAGTTCTTC
CDR3aa: CASTTQGVEQFF

d_gene: TRBD2
j_gene: TRBJ2-1
v_gene: TRBV19
abundance: -
CDR3nt: TGTGCCAGTAGTAAGCTCGCGGGGGTGGGTGAGCAGTTCTTC
CDR3aa: CASSKLAGVGEQFF

d_gene: TRBD2
j_gene: TRBJ2-3
v_gene: TRBV29-1
abundance: -
CDR3nt: TGCAGCGTTCCTACCCCGGGACTAGCCAGAGATACGCAGTATTTT
CDR3aa: CSVPTPGLARDTQYF

d_gene: -
j_gene: TRBJ1-1
v_gene: TRBV27
abundance: -
CDR3nt: TGTGCCAGCAGTTTATTCGGGGGGACACTGAACACTGAAGCTTTCTTT
CDR3aa: CASSLFGGTLNTEAFF

d_gene: -
j_gene: TRBJ2-7
v_gene: TRBV2
abundance: -
CDR3nt: TGTGCCAGCAGTACGGTCTCCCTGGGGGGCGAGCAGTACTTC
CDR3aa: CASSTVSLGGEQYF

d_gene: -
j_gene: TRBJ1-3
v_gene: TRBV7-3
abundance: -
CDR3nt: TGTGCCAGCAGCCCAACCGGGACACCTAACTCTGGAAACACCATATATTTT
CDR3aa: CASSPTGTPNSGNTIYF

d_gene: TRBD1
j_gene: TRBJ1-6
v_gene: TRBV27
abundance: few
CDR3nt: TGTGCCAGCAGTTTACTAGGGACAGGGCAAAATTCACCCCTCCACTTT
CDR3aa: CASSLLGTGQNSPLHF

d_gene: TRBD1
j_gene: TRBJ2-7
v_gene: TRBV10-1
abundance: once
CDR3nt: TGCGCCAGCAGTGAGCGAACAGGGGGCGGCGAGCAGTACTTC
CDR3aa: CASSERTGGGEQYF

d_gene: TRBD1
j_gene: TRBJ1-6
v_gene: TRBV10-2
abundance: once
CDR3nt: TGCGCCAGCAGGCGGGGACAGCCAATCTCGGTAGATAATTCACCCCTCCACTTT
CDR3aa: CASRRGQPISVDNSPLHF

d_gene: -
j_gene: TRBJ1-1
v_gene: TRBV6-1
abundance: -
CDR3nt: TGTGCCAGCAGTGAACGATCGGCGGGGAACACTGAAGCTTTCTTT
CDR3aa: CASSERSAGNTEAFF

d_gene: TRBD1
j_gene: TRBJ2-3
v_gene: TRBV2
abundance: -
CDR3nt: TGTGCCAGCAGTGCGAGGGGGCGAGGAGATACGCAGTATTTT
CDR3aa: CASSARGRGDTQYF

d_gene: -
j_gene: TRBJ1-1
v_gene: TRBV7-8
abundance: -
CDR3nt: TGTGCCAGCAGCTTAGCGATGAGAAACACTGAAGCTTTCTTT
CDR3aa: CASSLAMRNTEAFF

d_gene: -
j_gene: TRBJ2-3
v_gene: TRBV25-1
abundance: -
CDR3nt: TGTGCCAGCAGTGAATTTCTGGGGGTGGGGGGGCCAGATACGCAGTATTTT
CDR3aa: CASSEFLGVGGPDTQYF

d_gene: -
j_gene: TRBJ1-2
v_gene: TRBV10-3
abundance: -
CDR3nt: TGTGCCATCAGGAGCGGGGACAACTATGGCTACACCTTC
CDR3aa: CAIRSGDNYGYTF

d_gene: -
j_gene: TRBJ1-1
v_gene: TRBV19
abundance: -
CDR3nt: TGTGCCAGTAGTACCCCAGAACTGGCGGGGAACACTGAAGCTTTCTTT
CDR3aa: CASSTPELAGNTEAFF

d_gene: TRBD2
j_gene: TRBJ2-3
v_gene: TRBV11-3
abundance: -
CDR3nt: TGTGCCAGCAGCTTAGGGGGACTAGCGGAGAGCACAGATACGCAGTATTTT
CDR3aa: CASSLGGLAESTDTQYF

d_gene: TRBD2
j_gene: TRBJ2-2
v_gene: TRBV6-6
abundance: -
CDR3nt: TGTGCCAGCAGTTACAGCGGGGGGGCGAACACCGGGGAGCTGTTTTTT
CDR3aa: CASSYSGGANTGELFF

d_gene: -
j_gene: TRBJ1-2
v_gene: TRBV6-5
abundance: -
CDR3nt: TGTGCCAGCAGCTCAGGTTCGGTTAACTATGGCTACACCTTC
CDR3aa: CASSSGSVNYGYTF

d_gene: TRBD1
j_gene: TRBJ1-6
v_gene: TRBV4-1
abundance: -
CDR3nt: TGCGCCAGCAGCCAAGAGGCAGGGGGGTATTCACCCCTCCACTTT
CDR3aa: CASSQEAGGYSPLHF

d_gene: -
j_gene: TRBJ2-7
v_gene: TRBV28
abundance: -
CDR3nt: TGTGCCAGCAGTACCTCGGTAAGCCTCGGGACCTACGAGCAGTACTTC
CDR3aa: CASSTSVSLGTYEQYF

d_gene: TRBD1
j_gene: TRBJ2-7
v_gene: TRBV7-9
abundance: -
CDR3nt: TGTGCCAGCAGCATCGGACAGGGGGGCTACGAGCAGTACTTC
CDR3aa: CASSIGQGGYEQYF

d_gene: -
j_gene: TRBJ2-3
v_gene: TRBV5-1
abundance: -
CDR3nt: TGCGCCAGCAGCTTTTACTATTATTCGCGGTCCATCACAGATACGCAGTATTTT
CDR3aa: CASSFYYYSRSITDTQYF

d_gene: -
j_gene: TRBJ1-1
v_gene: TRBV11-2
abundance: -
CDR3nt: TGTGCCAGCAGCTTAGTTTTGGCGGGGTTGGGCACTGAAGCTTTCTTT
CDR3aa: CASSLVLAGLGTEAFF

d_gene: TRBD2
j_gene: TRBJ2-3
v_gene: TRBV27
abundance: -
CDR3nt: TGTGCCAGCAGTTTCGGGACTAATTGGTATTTT
CDR3aa: CASSFGTNWYF

d_gene: -
j_gene: TRBJ1-5
v_gene: TRBV7-9
abundance: -
CDR3nt: TGTGCCAGCAGCGCCACACCAGGGCAGCCCCAGCATTTT
CDR3aa: CASSATPGQPQHF

d_gene: -
j_gene: TRBJ2-1
v_gene: TRBV5-4
abundance: -
CDR3nt: TGTGCCAGCAGCTCCTATGCCCGGGTGGGGCAGGGGAGCTATGAGCAGTTCTTC
CDR3aa: CASSSYARVGQGSYEQFF

d_gene: TRBD1
j_gene: TRBJ2-1
v_gene: TRBV5-4
abundance: -
CDR3nt: TGTGCCAGCAGAAGGGACAGCCACAATGAGCAGTTCTTC
CDR3aa: CASRRDSHNEQFF

d_gene: -
j_gene: TRBJ2-3
v_gene: TRBV27
abundance: -
CDR3nt: TGTGCCAGCAGCTTTCTGGCTCAAGTCGATACGCAGTATTTT
CDR3aa: CASSFLAQVDTQYF

d_gene: TRBD2
j_gene: TRBJ2-7
v_gene: TRBV4-1
abundance: -
CDR3nt: TGCGCCAGCAGCCAAGGGGACGGGGGGGTGTACGAGCAGTACTTC
CDR3aa: CASSQGDGGVYEQYF

d_gene: -
j_gene: TRBJ1-1
v_gene: TRBV5-6
abundance: -
CDR3nt: TGTGCCAGCAGCTTCGGAGGCACTGAAGCTTTCTTT
CDR3aa: CASSFGGTEAFF

d_gene: -
j_gene: TRBJ1-1
v_gene: TRBV5-1
abundance: -
CDR3nt: TGCGCCAGCAGCTTCGTAGGGGGACCCACTGAAGCTTTCTTT
CDR3aa: CASSFVGGPTEAFF